The clone carrying this T cell receptor (beta chain) was seen only once. This sample is part of a study of T cell changes during pregnancy in multiple sclerosis. Sequencing used immunoSEQ multiplex PCR; TCRdb keeps in-frame clones, though not all of them. The data hold about 60,000 clones, with 92% observed a single time. The CDR3 is 17 amino acids. The germline V gene has CDR1 SGDLS and CDR2 YYNGEE. Germline trimming cut 3 bases from V and 0 bases from J; bases unmatched to any gene: 3. The sequence derives from a female donor with multiple sclerosis, enrolled in a pregnancy study. Sequenced material: peripheral blood, taken in the first trimester of pregnancy. This chain connects TRBV9 to TRBJ1-6, with 10 bases matching TRBD1. CDR3 residues: CASSGRQGASYNSPLHF. The CDR3 nucleotides are TGTGCCAGCAGCGGCCGACAGGGGGCCTCCTATAATTCACCCCTCCACTTT.